One sample yielded the 6 T cell receptor beta chains listed below, sequenced in a study of T cells in Graves' hyperthyroidism and ophthalmopathy. Amplification of TCR beta CDR3 regions used RNA as the template. Researchers ran a first-round RT-PCR on the TCR CDR3 using the HTBI primer set. Using its own MiXCR run on the multiplex PCR reads, TCRdb lists one record per CDR3 protein. The repertoire holds 500,000 to 750,000 distinct CDR3 sequences, with around 14% as singletons. Sequencing was carried out using blood. The receptors shown here come from a woman aged 25 to 39 with Graves' hyperthyroidism.

V and J are TRBV5-1 and TRBJ2-3, with 7 bases that match TRBD2. Germline V lookup: CDR1 SGHRS, CDR2 YFSETQ. There are 14 residues in the CDR3. J was trimmed by 2 bases and V by 3 bases; bases with no gene match: 3. CDR3 sequence: CASSSGLDTDTQYF. CDR3 coding DNA: TGCGCCAGCAGCTCCGGACTAGACACAGATACGCAGTATTTT. Complete variable domain (other parts from reference TRBV5-1 and TRBJ2-3): KAGVTQTPRYLIKTRGQQVTLSCSPISGHRSVSWYQQTPGQGLQFLFEYFSETQRNKGNFPGRFSGRQFSNSRSEMNVSTLELGDSALYLCASSSGLDTDTQYFGPGTRLTVL.

This clonotype showed up many times. This chain uses TRBV11-2 with TRBJ1-2, with D possibly being TRBD1 (6 bases). This CDR3 has 14 residues. In germline, CDR1 is SGHAT, CDR2 FQNNGV. Trimming stripped 4 bases from V and 5 bases from J, with 14 bases between. The CDR3 sequence is CASSSPTGFYGYTF. The CDR3 nucleotides read TGTGCCAGCAGCTCCCCGACAGGCTTTTATGGCTACACCTTC.

Regarding this clonotype: A much larger clone is a single base away; this may be a read error. The V gene is TRBV13, the J gene TRBJ2-5; 9 positions agree with TRBD2. Trimming took 4 bases from V and 7 from J; bases not matched to a gene: 7. CDR1 PRHDT and CDR2 FYEKMQ come from the germline V gene (reference sequence). This CDR3 has 14 residues. CDR3 DNA sequence: TGTGCCAGCAGCTCCCAAGCGGGAGGAGGGACCCAGTACTTC. Its translation: CASSSQAGGGTQYF. The whole variable domain, remainder taken from reference TRBV13 and TRBJ2-5, is AAGVIQSPRHLIKEKRETATLKCYPIPRHDTVYWYQQGPGQDPQFLISFYEKMQSDKGSIPDRFSAQQFSDYHSELNMSSLELGDSALYFCASSSQAGGGTQYFGPGTRLLVL.

The chain combines TRBV30 with TRBJ1-2, with TRBD1 matching over 10 bases. There are 13 residues in the CDR3. V lost 5 bases, J lost 7 bases, and 7 bases stayed unmatched. CDR1 and CDR2 from the germline V gene are GTSNPN and SVGIG (reference sequence). CDR3 sequence: CAWVTGGLAGYTF. DNA for the CDR3: TGTGCCTGGGTGACAGGGGGCCTAGCTGGCTACACCTTC. The full variable domain, rest sourced from reference TRBV30 and TRBJ1-2, is SQTIHQWPATLVQPVGSPLSLECTVEGTSNPNLYWYRQAAGRGLQLLFYSVGIGQISSEVPQNLSASRPQDRQFILSSKKLLLSDSGFYLCAWVTGGLAGYTFGSGTRLTVV.

At least ten counts were recorded for this clonotype. The genes are TRBV5-1 and TRBJ2-3; tentative D call: TRBD2 (5 bases). Germline V gene lookup returns CDR1 SGHRS and CDR2 YFSETQ. The ends were cut back, 4 bases at V and 1 base at J, with 13 bases in the middle. The CDR3 covers 15 residues. The chain's CDR3 is CASSLRDPRTDTQYF. The DNA of the CDR3 is TGCGCCAGCAGCCTCCGGGATCCACGCACAGATACGCAGTATTTT.

This clonotype was recorded many times. The J gene is TRBJ2-1, the V gene TRBV5-6; TRBD1 matches 7 bases. CDR1 and CDR2 from the germline V gene are SGHDT and YYEEEE. J lost 6 bases, V lost 4 bases, and 10 bases had no gene match. CDR3 length: 15 residues. The CDR3 spells CASSPRQGIGNEQFF. DNA of the CDR3: TGTGCCAGCAGCCCTCGACAGGGTATCGGCAATGAGCAGTTCTTC. Drawing the rest from reference TRBV5-6 and TRBJ2-1, the complete variable domain is DAGVTQSPTHLIKTRGQQVTLRCSPKSGHDTVSWYQQALGQGPQFIFQYYEEEERQRGNFPDRFSGHQFPNYSSELNVNALLLGDSALYLCASSPRQGIGNEQFFGPGTRLTVL.